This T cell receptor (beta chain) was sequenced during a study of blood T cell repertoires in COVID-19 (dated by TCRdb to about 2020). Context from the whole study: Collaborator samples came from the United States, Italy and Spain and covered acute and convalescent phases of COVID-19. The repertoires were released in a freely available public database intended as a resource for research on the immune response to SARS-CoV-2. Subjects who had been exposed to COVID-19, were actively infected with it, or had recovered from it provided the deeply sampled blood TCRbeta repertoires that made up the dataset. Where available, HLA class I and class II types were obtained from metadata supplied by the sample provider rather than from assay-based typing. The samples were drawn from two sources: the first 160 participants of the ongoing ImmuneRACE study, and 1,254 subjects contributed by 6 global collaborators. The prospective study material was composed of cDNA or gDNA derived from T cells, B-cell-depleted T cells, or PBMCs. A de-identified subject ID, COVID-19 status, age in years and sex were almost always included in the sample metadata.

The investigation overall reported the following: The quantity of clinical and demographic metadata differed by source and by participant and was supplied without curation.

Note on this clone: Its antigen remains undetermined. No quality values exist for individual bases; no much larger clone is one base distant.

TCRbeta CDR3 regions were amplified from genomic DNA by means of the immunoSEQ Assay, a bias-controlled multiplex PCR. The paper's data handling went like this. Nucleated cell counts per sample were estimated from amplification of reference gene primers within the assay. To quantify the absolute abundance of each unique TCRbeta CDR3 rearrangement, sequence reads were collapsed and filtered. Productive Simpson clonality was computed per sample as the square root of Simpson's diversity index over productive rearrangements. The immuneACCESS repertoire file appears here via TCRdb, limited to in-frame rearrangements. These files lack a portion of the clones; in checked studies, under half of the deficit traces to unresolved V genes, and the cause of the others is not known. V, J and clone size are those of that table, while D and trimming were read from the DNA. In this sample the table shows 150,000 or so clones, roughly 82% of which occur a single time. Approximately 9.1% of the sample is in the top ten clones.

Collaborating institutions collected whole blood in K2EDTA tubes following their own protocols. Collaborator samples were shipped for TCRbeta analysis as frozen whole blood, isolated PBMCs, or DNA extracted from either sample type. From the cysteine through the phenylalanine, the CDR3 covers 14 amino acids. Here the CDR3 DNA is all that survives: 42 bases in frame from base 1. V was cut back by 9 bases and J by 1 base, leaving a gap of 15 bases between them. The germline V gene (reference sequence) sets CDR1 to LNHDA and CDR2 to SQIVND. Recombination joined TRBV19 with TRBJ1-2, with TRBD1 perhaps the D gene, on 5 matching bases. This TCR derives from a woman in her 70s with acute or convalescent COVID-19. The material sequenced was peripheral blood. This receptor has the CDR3 CASTRQGFNYGYTF. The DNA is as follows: TGTGCCAGCACACGCCAGGGATTTAACTATGGCTACACCTTC.